The 5 T cell receptor beta chains below come from one sample, sequenced in a study of shared clonotypes between healthy human individuals. Profiled with immunoSEQ multiplex PCR; TCRdb holds only in-frame clones, not every one. This sample carries roughly 2 million clones, over 85% of them seen once, and the ten largest clones take roughly 0.13%. The material sequenced was naive CD4+ T cells sorted from blood. Subset of the sample: CD45RA+ positively selected. The receptors were gathered from a man between 18 and 29 years old in good health.

In the case of this clone: This clone may be a read error of a much larger clone one base away. This specimen includes other DNA sequences encoding the same CDR3. The chain is built from TRBV7-2 and TRBJ2-7, with D possibly TRBD1 on 6 matching bases. The CDR3 is made up of 14 amino acids. Germline-derived CDR1 and CDR2 are SGHTA and FQGNSA. The CDR3 protein is CASSSKAGVSEQYF. Written as DNA, the CDR3 is TGTGCCAGCAGCTCAAAGGCAGGGGTGAGTGAGCAGTACTTT.

The chain carries TRBV6-5 and TRBJ2-7; tentative D call: TRBD1 (6 bases). The CDR3 has 14 amino acids. The germline gives CDR1 MNHEY, CDR2 SVGAGI. The germline V and J ends were trimmed by 10 bases and 2 bases, with 18 bases remaining between them. The CDR3 reads CATPAWGRAYEQYF. CDR3 nucleotides: TGTGCCACCCCAGCCTGGGGGCGAGCCTACGAGCAGTACTTC.

In its sample, this clone was seen once. The chain combines TRBV7-9 with TRBJ1-1; 7 bases match TRBD1. V dropped 5 bases and J dropped 0; count of bases not matched to a gene: 9. Germline V gene data show CDR1 as SEHNR and CDR2 as FQNEAQ (reference sequence). CDR3 length: 16 amino acids. CDR3 amino acids: CASSKRTGPMNTEAFF. DNA for the CDR3: TGTGCCAGCAGCAAAAGGACAGGCCCCATGAACACTGAAGCTTTCTTT.

The genes are TRBV18 and TRBJ2-7; D may be TRBD1 (6 bases). The CDR3 runs to 14 residues. Germline V gives CDR1 KGHSH, CDR2 LQKENI. Trimming left V 5 bases short and J 2 bases short, with 13 bases between. This CDR3 reads CASSDYRDPYEQYF. CDR3 DNA sequence: TGTGCCAGCTCAGACTACAGGGACCCCTACGAGCAGTACTTC.

Remarks on this clone: The sample has other DNA sequences that encode this CDR3 too. This chain joins TRBV30 and TRBJ2-5; TRBD2 aligns across 7 bases. Germline lookup yields CDR1 GTSNPN and CDR2 SVGIG (reference sequence). Trimming removed 3 bases from V and 2 bases from J; junction bases left unmatched: 3. This CDR3 is built from 13 residues. The CDR3 sequence: CAWSGGGQETQYF. The CDR3 nucleotides read TGTGCCTGGAGCGGCGGGGGACAAGAGACCCAGTACTTC.